These 9 T cell receptor beta chains were sequenced from one sample in a study of tumor-infiltrating lymphocytes in glioblastoma multiforme (dated by TCRdb to the late 2010s). Sequencing relied on an Illumina HiSeq 2500. Using a modified ARM-PCR protocol with multiple V-beta primers and a C-beta primer, the team built TCRB libraries from RNA through three nested multiplex PCR rounds. TCRdb trimmed the raw reads at Q25, called clones with MiXCR and kept productive beta chains. Each entry merges the rows of one CDR3 protein and shows their most common DNA and genes. A total of more than 10,000 distinct CDR3 sequences appear in this sample, 64% of them only once. Clones ranked in the top ten supply approximately 33% of the sample. The sequenced material came from brain tumor tissue. All receptors derive from a male donor with glioblastoma.

The rearrangement links TRBV20-1 to TRBJ2-1; tentative D call: TRBD2 (6 bases). V shed 6 bases and J shed 5 bases, with 17 bases lying between them. Germline CDR1 reads DFQATT; CDR2 reads SNEGSKA (reference sequence). The CDR3 totals 14 residues. DNA for the CDR3: TGCAGTGCCCCACCCGTGACTAGAAACAATGAGCAGTTCTTC. Translation: CSAPPVTRNNEQFF.

This chain connects TRBV11-3 to TRBJ2-5, with 10 bases matching TRBD1. The V gene's germline CDR1 is SGHNT and CDR2 YENEEA. The CDR3 totals 14 residues. The junction had 7 bases not matched to a gene; V was cut back by 5 bases and J by 7 bases. The CDR3 nucleotides read TGTGCCAGCAGCCCTGGACAGGGGGGAGGGACCCAGTACTTC. This translates into CASSPGQGGGTQYF.

Comments on this clonotype: A read error may account for a junction end that differs from germline. The rearrangement joins TRBV7-9 to TRBJ1-1; D call uncertain. Germline assignment: CDR1 SEHNR and CDR2 FQNEAQ (reference sequence). The CDR3 has 14 residues. In DNA form, the CDR3 reads TGTGTCAGCAGCTTACGGAGGGAAAAGTCTGAAGCTTTATTT. It encodes CVSSLRREKSEALF.

The rearrangement joins TRBV11-2 to TRBJ2-3, with D perhaps TRBD2 (6 bases). Germline V gene lookup returns CDR1 SGHAT and CDR2 FQNNGV. Trimming cost V 0 bases and J 4 bases, with 14 bases left between them. The CDR3 is 16 residues long. Written as DNA, the CDR3 is TGTGCCAGCAGCTTAGATTTGGGGGGAGTCCCAGATACGCAGTATTTT. It translates to CASSLDLGGVPDTQYF.

For this clonotype: The CDR3 does not close with the conserved phenylalanine or tryptophan, likely indicating a read error. This chain connects TRBV5-6 to TRBJ2-2; the D gene could be TRBD1 or TRBD2 (5 bases each). The CDR3 is made up of 17 amino acids. Germline V gene lookup returns CDR1 SGHDT and CDR2 YYEEEE. The CDR3 loop is CASSFLTDLITPGVLFI. The CDR3 coding sequence is TGTGCCAGCAGCTTTTTGACAGATCTAATTACCCCCGGGGTGCTGTTTATT.

Comment on this clonotype: A much bigger clone sits one base away, suggesting this may be a read error. The conserved phenylalanine or tryptophan normally closing the CDR3 is absent here, so this likely arose from a read error. V is TRBV5-1 and J is TRBJ2-1; 9 bases align to TRBD2. V was pared by 0 bases and J by 6 bases, with 10 bases of the junction left unmatched. The length of the CDR3 is 17 residues. Germline assignment: CDR1 SGHRS and CDR2 YFSETQ. The CDR3 region has the DNA TGCGCCAGCAGCTTGGAGTCTCTAGCGGGAAGTTTCAATGAGCAGTTCCTC. Residues: CASSLESLAGSFNEQFL.

Notes on this clonotype: This CDR3 is missing its conserved last phenylalanine or tryptophan, likely due to a read error. This chain uses TRBV5-4 with TRBJ2-2; weak D call: TRBD2 (7 bases). Germline V CDR1 and CDR2: SGHNT, YYREEE (reference sequence). The V gene lost 2 bases and the J gene lost 7 bases, with 12 bases spanning the gap. The CDR3 consists of 14 residues. The CDR3 DNA sequence: TGTGCCAGCAGCTTAGGGGGGGCGGTCGGGGAGCTGTTTTTA. It encodes CASSLGGAVGELFL.

This clonotype has only one observation. This could be a read error, since a much larger clone is one nucleotide away. It is likely a read error, because the conserved phenylalanine at the end of the CDR3 is missing. The V and J genes are TRBV7-3 and TRBJ2-7; the match to TRBD2 covers 8 bases. Germline CDR1 is SGHTA and CDR2 is FQGTGA. J was trimmed by 0 bases and V by 5 bases; bases with no gene match: 3. The CDR3 totals 14 residues. The CDR3 is CASSPAGDSYEQYL. CDR3 in DNA: TGTGCCAGCAGCCCAGCGGGGGACTCCTACGAGCAGTACTTA.

The V call is TRBV11-2, the J call TRBJ2-7; 9 nucleotides match TRBD1. The CDR3 consists of 15 residues. Germline V gene data show CDR1 as SGHAT and CDR2 as FQNNGV. The trim removed 2 bases at V and 2 bases at J, leaving 4 bases unmatched. CDR3 bases: TGTGCCAGCAGCTTATCCGGGACAGGGCCCTACGAGCAGTACTTC. Amino acids: CASSLSGTGPYEQYF.